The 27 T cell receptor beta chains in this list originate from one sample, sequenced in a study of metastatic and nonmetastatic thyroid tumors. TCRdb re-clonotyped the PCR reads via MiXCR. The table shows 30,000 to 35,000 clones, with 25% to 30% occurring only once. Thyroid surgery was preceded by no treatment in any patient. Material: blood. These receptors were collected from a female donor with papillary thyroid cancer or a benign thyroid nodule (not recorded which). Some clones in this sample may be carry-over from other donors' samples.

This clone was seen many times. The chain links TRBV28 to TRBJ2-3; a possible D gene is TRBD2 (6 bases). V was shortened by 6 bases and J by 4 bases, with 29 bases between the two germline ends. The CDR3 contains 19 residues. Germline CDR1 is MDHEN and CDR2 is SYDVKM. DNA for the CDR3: TGTGCCAGCAGAGCAGCCTCCCGCGGGGTAGCGGAATGGGCAGATACGCAGTATTTT. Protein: CASRAASRGVAEWADTQYF.

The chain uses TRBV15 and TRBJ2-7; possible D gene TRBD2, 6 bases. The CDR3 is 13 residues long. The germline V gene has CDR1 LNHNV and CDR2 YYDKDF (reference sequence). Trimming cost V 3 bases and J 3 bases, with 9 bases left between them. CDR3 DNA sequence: TGTGCCACCAGCAGGTCGGAGGGCTACGAGCAGTACTTC. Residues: CATSRSEGYEQYF.

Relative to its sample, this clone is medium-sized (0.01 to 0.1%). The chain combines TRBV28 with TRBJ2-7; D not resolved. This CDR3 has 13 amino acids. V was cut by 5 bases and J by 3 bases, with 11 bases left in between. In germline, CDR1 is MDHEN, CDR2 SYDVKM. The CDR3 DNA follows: TGTGCCAGCAGTCCCCCCAACTTCTACGAGCAGTACTTC. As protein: CASSPPNFYEQYF.

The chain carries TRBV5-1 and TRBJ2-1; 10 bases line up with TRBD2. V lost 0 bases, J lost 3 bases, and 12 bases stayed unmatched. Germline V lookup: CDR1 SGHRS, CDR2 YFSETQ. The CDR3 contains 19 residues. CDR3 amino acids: CASSLAAGGRIMVYNEQFF. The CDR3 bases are TGCGCCAGCAGCTTGGCAGCGGGAGGGCGAATTATGGTCTACAATGAGCAGTTCTTC.

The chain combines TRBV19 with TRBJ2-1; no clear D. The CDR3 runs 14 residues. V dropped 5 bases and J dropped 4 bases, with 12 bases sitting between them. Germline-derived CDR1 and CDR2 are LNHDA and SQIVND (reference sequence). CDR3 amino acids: CASSSKFLYNEQFF. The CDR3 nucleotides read TGTGCCAGTAGTTCGAAGTTTCTGTACAATGAGCAGTTCTTC.

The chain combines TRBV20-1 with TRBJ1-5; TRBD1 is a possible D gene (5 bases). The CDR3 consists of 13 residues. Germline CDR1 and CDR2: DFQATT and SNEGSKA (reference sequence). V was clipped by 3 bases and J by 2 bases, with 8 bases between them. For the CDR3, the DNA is TGCAGTGCTAGCCAGGGTGGCAATCAGCCCCAGCATTTT. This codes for CSASQGGNQPQHF.

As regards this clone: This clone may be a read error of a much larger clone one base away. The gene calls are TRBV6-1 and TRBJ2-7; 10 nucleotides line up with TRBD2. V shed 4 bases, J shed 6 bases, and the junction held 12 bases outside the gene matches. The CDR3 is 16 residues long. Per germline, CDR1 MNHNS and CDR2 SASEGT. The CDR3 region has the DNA TGTGCCAGCAGTGTGGGGCTAGCGGGGGCCCTTGTCGAGCAGTACTTC. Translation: CASSVGLAGALVEQYF.

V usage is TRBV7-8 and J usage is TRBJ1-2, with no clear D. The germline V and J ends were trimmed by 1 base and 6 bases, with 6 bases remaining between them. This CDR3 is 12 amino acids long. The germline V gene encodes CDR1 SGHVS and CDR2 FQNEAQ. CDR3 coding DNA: TGTGCCAGCAGCTTAGTCTCCGATGGCTACACCTTC. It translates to CASSLVSDGYTF.

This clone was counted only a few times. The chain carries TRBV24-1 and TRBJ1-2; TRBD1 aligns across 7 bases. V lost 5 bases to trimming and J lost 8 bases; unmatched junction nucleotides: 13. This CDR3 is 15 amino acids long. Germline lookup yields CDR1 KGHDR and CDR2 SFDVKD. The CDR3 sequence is CATSGGGQLPGGYTF. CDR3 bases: TGTGCCACCAGTGGCGGGGGACAGCTCCCGGGGGGCTACACCTTC.

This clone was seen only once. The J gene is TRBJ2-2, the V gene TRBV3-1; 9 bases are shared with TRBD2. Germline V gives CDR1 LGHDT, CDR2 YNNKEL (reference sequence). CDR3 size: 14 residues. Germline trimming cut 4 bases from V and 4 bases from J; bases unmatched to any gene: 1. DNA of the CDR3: TGTGCCAGCAGCCCACTAGCGGGCACCGGGGAGCTGTTTTTT. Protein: CASSPLAGTGELFF. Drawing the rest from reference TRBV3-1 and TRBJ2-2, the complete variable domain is DTAVSQTPKYLVTQMGNDKSIKCEQNLGHDTMYWYKQDSKKFLKIMFSYNNKELIINETVPNRFSPKSPDKAHLNLHINSLELGDSAVYFCASSPLAGTGELFFGEGSRLTVL.

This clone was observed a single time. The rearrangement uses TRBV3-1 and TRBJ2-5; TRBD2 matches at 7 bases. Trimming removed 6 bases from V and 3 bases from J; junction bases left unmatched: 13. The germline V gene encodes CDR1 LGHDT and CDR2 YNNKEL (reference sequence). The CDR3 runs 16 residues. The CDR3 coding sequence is TGTGCCAGCAGTCACAGAGCCCGGCTAGCGGAAGAGACCCAGTACTTC. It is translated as CASSHRARLAEETQYF.

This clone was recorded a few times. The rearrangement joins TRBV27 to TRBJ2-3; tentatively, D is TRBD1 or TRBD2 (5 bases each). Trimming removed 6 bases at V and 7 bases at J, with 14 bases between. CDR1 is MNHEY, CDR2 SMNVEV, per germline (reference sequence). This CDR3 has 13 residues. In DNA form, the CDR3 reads TGTGCCAGCAGCAGTGGGGGTGCCAATACGCAGTATTTT. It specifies CASSSGGANTQYF.

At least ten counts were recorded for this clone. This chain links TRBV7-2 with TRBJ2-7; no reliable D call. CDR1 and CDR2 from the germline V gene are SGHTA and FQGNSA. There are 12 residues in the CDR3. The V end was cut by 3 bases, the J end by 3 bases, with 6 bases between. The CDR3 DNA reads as TGTGCCAGCAGCTTCCTGGGCTACGAGCAGTACTTC. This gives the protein CASSFLGYEQYF.

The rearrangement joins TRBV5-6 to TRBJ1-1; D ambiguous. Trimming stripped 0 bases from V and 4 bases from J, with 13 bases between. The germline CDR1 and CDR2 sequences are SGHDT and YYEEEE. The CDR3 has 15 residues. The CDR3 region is CASSLGGIGSTEAFF. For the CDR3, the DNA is TGTGCCAGCAGCTTGGGTGGCATCGGGAGCACTGAAGCTTTCTTT.

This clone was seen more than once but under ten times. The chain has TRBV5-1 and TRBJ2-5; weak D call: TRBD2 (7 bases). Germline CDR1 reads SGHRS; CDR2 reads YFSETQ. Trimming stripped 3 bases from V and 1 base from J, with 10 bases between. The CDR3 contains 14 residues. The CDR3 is CASSWGGPQETQYF. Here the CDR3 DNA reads TGCGCCAGCAGCTGGGGGGGCCCCCAAGAGACCCAGTACTTC. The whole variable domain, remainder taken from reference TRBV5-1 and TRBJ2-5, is KAGVTQTPRYLIKTRGQQVTLSCSPISGHRSVSWYQQTPGQGLQFLFEYFSETQRNKGNFPGRFSGRQFSNSRSEMNVSTLELGDSALYLCASSWGGPQETQYFGPGTRLLVL.

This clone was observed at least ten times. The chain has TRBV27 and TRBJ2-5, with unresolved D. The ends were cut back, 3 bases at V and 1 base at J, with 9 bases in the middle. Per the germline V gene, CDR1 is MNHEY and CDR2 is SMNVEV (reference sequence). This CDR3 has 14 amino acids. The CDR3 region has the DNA TGTGCCAGCAGTTTCCGACACACCCAAGAGACCCAGTACTTC. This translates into CASSFRHTQETQYF.

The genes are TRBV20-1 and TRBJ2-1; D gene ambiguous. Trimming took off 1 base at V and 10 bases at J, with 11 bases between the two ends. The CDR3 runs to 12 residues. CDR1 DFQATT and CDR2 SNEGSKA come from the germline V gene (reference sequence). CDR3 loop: CSARVGSNEQFF. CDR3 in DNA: TGCAGTGCTAGAGTGGGTAGCAACGAGCAGTTCTTC.

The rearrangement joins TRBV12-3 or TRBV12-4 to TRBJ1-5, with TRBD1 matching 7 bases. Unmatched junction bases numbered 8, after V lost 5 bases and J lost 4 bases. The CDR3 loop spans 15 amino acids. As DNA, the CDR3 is TGTGCCAGCAGTGGTCAGGGGGGTTGGAATCAGCCCCAGCATTTT. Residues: CASSGQGGWNQPQHF.

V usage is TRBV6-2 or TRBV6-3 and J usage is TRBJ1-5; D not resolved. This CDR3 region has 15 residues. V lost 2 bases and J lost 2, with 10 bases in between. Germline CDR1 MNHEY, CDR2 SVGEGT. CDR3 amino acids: CASSYRVRGNQPQHF. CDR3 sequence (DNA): TGTGCCAGCAGTTACAGGGTTAGAGGCAATCAGCCCCAGCATTTT.

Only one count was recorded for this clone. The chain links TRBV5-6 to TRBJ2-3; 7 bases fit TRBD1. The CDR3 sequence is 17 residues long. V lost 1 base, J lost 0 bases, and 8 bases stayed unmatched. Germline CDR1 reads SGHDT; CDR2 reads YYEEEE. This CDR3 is CASSLRGQSPSTDTQYF. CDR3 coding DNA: TGTGCCAGCAGCTTGAGGGGGCAGTCACCTAGCACAGATACGCAGTATTTT.

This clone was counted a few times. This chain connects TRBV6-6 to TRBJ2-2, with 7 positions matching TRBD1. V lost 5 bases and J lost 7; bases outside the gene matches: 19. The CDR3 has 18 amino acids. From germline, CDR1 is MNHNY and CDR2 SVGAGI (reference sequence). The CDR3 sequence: CASSPATTGTEVNGELFF. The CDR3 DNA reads TGTGCCAGCAGTCCTGCGACGACCGGGACAGAGGTCAACGGGGAGCTGTTTTTT.

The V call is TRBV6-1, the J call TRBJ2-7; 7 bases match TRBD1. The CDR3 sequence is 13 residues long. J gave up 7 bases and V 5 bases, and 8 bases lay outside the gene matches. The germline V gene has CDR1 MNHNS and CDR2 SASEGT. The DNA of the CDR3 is TGTGCCAGCAGTACGACAGGGTCGGTTGAGCAGTACTTC. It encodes CASSTTGSVEQYF.

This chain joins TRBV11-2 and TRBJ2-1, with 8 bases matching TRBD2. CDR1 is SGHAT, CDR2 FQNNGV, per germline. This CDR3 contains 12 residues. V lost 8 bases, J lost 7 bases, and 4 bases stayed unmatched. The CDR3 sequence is CASEGGRNEQFF. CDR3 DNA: TGTGCCAGCGAGGGCGGGAGGAATGAGCAGTTCTTC.

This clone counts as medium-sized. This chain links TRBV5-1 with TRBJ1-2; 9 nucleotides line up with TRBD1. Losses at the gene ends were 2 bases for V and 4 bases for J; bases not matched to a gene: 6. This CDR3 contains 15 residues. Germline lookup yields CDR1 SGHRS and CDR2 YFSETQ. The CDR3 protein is CASSLQGAHAYGYTF. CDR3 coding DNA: TGCGCCAGCAGCTTACAGGGGGCCCATGCCTATGGCTACACCTTC.

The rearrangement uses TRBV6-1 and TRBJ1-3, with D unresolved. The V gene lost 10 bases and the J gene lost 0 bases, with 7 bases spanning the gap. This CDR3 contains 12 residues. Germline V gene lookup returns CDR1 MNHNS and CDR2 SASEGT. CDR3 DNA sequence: TGTGCCACCTCGTCCTCTGGAAACACCATATATTTT. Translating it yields CATSSSGNTIYF.

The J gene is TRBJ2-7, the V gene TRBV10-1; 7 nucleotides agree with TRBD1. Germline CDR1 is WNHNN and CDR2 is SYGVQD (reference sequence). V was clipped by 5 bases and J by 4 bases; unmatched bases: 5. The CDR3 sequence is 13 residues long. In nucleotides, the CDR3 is TGCGCCAGCAGTTTCGGGACAGCGTACGAGCAGTACTTC. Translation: CASSFGTAYEQYF.

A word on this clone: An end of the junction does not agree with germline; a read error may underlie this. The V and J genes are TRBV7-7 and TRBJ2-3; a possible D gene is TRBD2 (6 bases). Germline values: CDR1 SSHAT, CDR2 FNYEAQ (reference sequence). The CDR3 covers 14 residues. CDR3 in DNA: TGTGCTAGCAGTCGGGACTCCCAAGCAGATACGCAGTATTTT. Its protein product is CASSRDSQADTQYF. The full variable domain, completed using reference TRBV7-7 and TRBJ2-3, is GAGVSQSPRYKVTKRGQDVTLRCDPISSHATLYWYQQALGQGPEFLTYFNYEAQPDKSGLPSDRFSAERPEGSISTLTIQRTEQRDSAMYRCASSRDSQADTQYFGPGTRLTVL.